This paragraph reports one T cell receptor (beta chain). This entry comes from a study of blood T cell repertoires in COVID-19. Germline assignment: CDR1 SGDLS and CDR2 YYNGEE. CDR3 size: 15 residues. J lost 3 bases, V lost 0 bases, and 1 base had no gene match. Method: immunoSEQ multiplex PCR; TCRdb's copy keeps in-frame clones and lacks some. Of 310,000 or so clones detected, 87% appear once; the ten largest clones hold under 6%. The origin of this receptor is a woman aged 25 to 39 who had recovered from COVID-19. This chain links TRBV9 with TRBJ2-1; 9 bases are a match to TRBD2. Sequenced: PBMCs or T cells enriched from blood (not recorded which). CDR3 sequence reads: CASSVAAGGYNEQFF. For the CDR3, the DNA is TGTGCCAGCAGCGTAGCAGCGGGGGGCTACAATGAGCAGTTCTTC.